This T cell receptor beta chain was sequenced during a study of blood T cell repertoires in COVID-19. Study background: Sites in the United States, Italy and Spain provided acute and convalescent COVID-19 samples. From T cells, B-cell-depleted T cells, or PBMCs came the material, which was cDNA or gDNA.

Under the authors' procedure: Researchers report that nucleated cell counts were estimated from reference gene primer amplification. TCRdb keeps only in-frame clones here, not all; method: immunoSEQ multiplex PCR. V and J calls and clone size come straight from that table; D and trimming were deduced from the DNA. The table includes about 250,000 clones, about 89% detected once. Trimming took 7 bases from V and 6 from J; bases not matched to a gene: 10. CDR1 is LNHDA and CDR2 is SQIVND in the germline V gene (reference sequence). The CDR3 is 14 amino acids. The sequence was collected from a woman aged 60-75 years who had recovered from COVID-19. The rearrangement links TRBV19 to TRBJ1-1; 8 bases map to TRBD1. The sample taken for sequencing was peripheral blood. DNA of the CDR3: TGTGCCAGTACCTATGACAGGGGAGGGCCTGAAGCTTTCTTT. It specifies CASTYDRGGPEAFF.